This paragraph covers one T cell receptor (beta chain) sequence. The data are from a study of blood T cell repertoires in COVID-19. Study-level information: The United States, Italy and Spain supplied acute and convalescent COVID-19 samples. T cells, B-cell-depleted T cells, or PBMCs provided the cDNA or gDNA that served as material.

In the authors' workflow: Estimates of nucleated cell counts were drawn from the amplification of reference gene primers. Some clones are missing from TCRdb's copy, which holds only in-frame ones; the method was immunoSEQ multiplex PCR. V, J and clone size derive from that table, while D and trimming were established from the DNA sequence. The sample has about 250,000 clones, around 83% seen once. This CDR3 comprises 13 residues. Germline V gives CDR1 LNHDA, CDR2 SQIVND (reference sequence). The J segment lost 5 bases and the V segment lost 5 bases, leaving 4 bases of the junction unmatched. The sequencing sample was made of peripheral blood. This chain joins TRBV19 and TRBJ2-7, with 9 positions matching TRBD1. The source of this sequence is an older man with acute or convalescent COVID-19. The CDR3 nucleotides read TGTGCCAGTAGTCCGGGGACAGGGCACGAGCAGTACTTC. Translating it yields CASSPGTGHEQYF.